This entry lists 8 T cell receptor beta chains sequenced from one sample in a study of blood T cell repertoires in COVID-19. Some clones are missing from TCRdb's copy, which holds only in-frame ones; the method was immunoSEQ multiplex PCR. The profile covers some 42,000 clones, with over 80% appearing a single time and roughly 5% taken by the ten largest. Sequenced sample: peripheral blood. Source of these receptors: a man aged 50 or older with active COVID-19.

The chain links TRBV5-5 to TRBJ1-1, with 7 bases lining up with TRBD1. Losses at the gene ends were 3 bases for V and 10 bases for J; bases not matched to a gene: 15. This CDR3 comprises 15 residues. Per the germline V gene, CDR1 is SGHKS and CDR2 is YYEKEE (reference sequence). The CDR3 loop reads CASSWGDSRTVGAFF. The CDR3, as DNA: TGTGCCAGCAGCTGGGGGGACAGCCGTACGGTAGGAGCTTTCTTT.

The rearrangement joins TRBV3-1 (or the pseudogene TRBV3-2) to TRBJ2-2; weak D call: TRBD1 (5 bases). Germline lookup yields CDR1 LGHDT and CDR2 YNNKEL (reference sequence). Trimming left V 5 bases short and J 4 bases short, with 17 bases between. There are 16 residues in the CDR3. CDR3 nucleotides: TGTGCCAGCAGCGCGGTTAGTAGGGGTGGCACCGGGGAGCTGTTTTTT. Its protein is CASSAVSRGGTGELFF.

The chain couples TRBV4-1 to TRBJ2-1; 8 bases line up with TRBD1. Germline CDR1 reads MGHRA; CDR2 reads YSYEKL. There are 16 residues in the CDR3. The junction had 11 bases not matched to a gene; V was cut back by 1 base and J by 9 bases. The CDR3, as DNA: TGCGCCAGCAGCCAAGGGCTGGACAGGGTAGGTGGTGAGCAGTTCTTC. Translating gives CASSQGLDRVGGEQFF.

This rearrangement joins TRBV10-3 to TRBJ2-1; TRBD2 aligns across 9 bases. Germline V gene sequence: CDR1 ENHRY, CDR2 SYGVKD. CDR3 length: 15 amino acids. V lost 5 bases, J lost 6 bases, and 8 bases stayed unmatched. The CDR3 is CAISRSGTSPNEQFF. In nucleotides, the CDR3 is TGTGCCATCAGTAGATCCGGGACTAGCCCCAATGAGCAGTTCTTC.

This clone was seen a handful of times. The chain joins TRBV27 to TRBJ2-6, with TRBD2 as a possible D gene (5 bases). The germline CDR1 and CDR2 sequences are MNHEY and SMNVEV (reference sequence). The CDR3 is made up of 15 amino acids. Trimming pared 2 bases from V and 4 bases from J, leaving 9 bases between. The CDR3 loop reads CASSLTRRGANVLTF. CDR3 nucleotides: TGTGCCAGCAGTTTAACGCGGAGGGGGGCCAACGTCCTGACTTTC. Drawing the rest from reference TRBV27 and TRBJ2-6, the complete variable domain is EAQVTQNPRYLITVTGKKLTVTCSQNMNHEYMSWYRQDPGLGLRQIYYSMNVEVTDKGDVPEGYKVSRKEKRNFPLILESPSPNQTSLYFCASSLTRRGANVLTFGAGSRLTVL.

This chain uses TRBV24-1 with TRBJ1-4; D gene ambiguous. Germline CDR1 and CDR2: KGHDR and SFDVKD. The CDR3 contains 13 residues. V was trimmed by 2 bases and J by 5 bases, leaving 5 bases between them. CDR3 sequence (DNA): TGTGCCACCAGTGATTCAGGAAATGAAAAACTGTTTTTT. Translating gives CATSDSGNEKLFF.

This clone was detected once. This chain links TRBV29-1 with TRBJ1-1; D unresolved. The germline gives CDR1 SQVTM, CDR2 ANQGSEA. The V end was cut by 4 bases, the J end by 6 bases, with 15 bases between. The CDR3 extends over 13 amino acids. DNA of the CDR3: TGCAGCGTTGTTGGCCGCCTAGGCTCTGAAGCTTTCTTT. This sequence encodes CSVVGRLGSEAFF. The full variable domain, with the rest looked up from reference TRBV29-1 and TRBJ1-1, is SAVISQKPSRDICQRGTSLTIQCQVDSQVTMMFWYRQQPGQSLTLIATANQGSEATYESGFVIDKFPISRPNLTFSTLTVSNMSPEDSSIYLCSVVGRLGSEAFFGQGTRLTVV.

The V gene is TRBV21-1, the J gene TRBJ2-5; the table's D call, TRBD1, was not checked against the DNA. TRBV21-1 is termed a pseudogene. This CDR3 has 17 amino acids. DNA for the CDR3: TGTGCCAGCAGCAAAGCTGTCACCCGAAGGGGGTTAGAGACCCAGTACTTC. Translated: CASSKAVTRRGLETQYF.